Presented here are 9 T cell receptor beta chains from one specimen sequenced in a study of a mutant IDH1 vaccine in newly diagnosed glioma. No antigen has been identified for these receptors. Indicated time point: week 47, end of study. A 20-mer mutant IDH1 peptide at 300 ug was injected subcutaneously with topical imiquimod. The method was immunoSEQ multiplex PCR; TCRdb's version includes in-frame clones alone and lacks a portion of them. This table holds about 84,000 clones, roughly four fifths found once. The sequences come from PBMCs, collected from a glioma patient whose treatment included an IDH1 peptide vaccine. The receptors were gathered from a man in his forties or fifties with glioma.

The chain carries TRBV4-2 and TRBJ1-1, with unresolved D. CDR3 length: 13 residues. The V and J ends lost 0 bases and 1 base respectively, with 3 bases between them. Germline CDR1 is LGHNA and CDR2 is YNFKEQ. CDR3 in amino acids: CASSQDGNTEAFF. In nucleotides, the CDR3 is TGTGCCAGCAGCCAAGATGGGAACACTGAAGCTTTCTTT.

This clone was recorded once. The rearrangement links TRBV29-1 to TRBJ2-4, with D hard to call. Trimming pared 5 bases from V and 2 bases from J, leaving 13 bases between. From germline, CDR1 is SQVTM and CDR2 ANQGSEA. This CDR3 is 14 amino acids long. The CDR3 bases are TGCAGCGTTTTTGGACGCATCTCCAAAAACATTCAGTACTTC. The encoded protein is CSVFGRISKNIQYF.

V gene TRBV6-1 combines with J gene TRBJ1-5; tentative D call: TRBD1 (6 bases). The germline V and J ends were trimmed by 10 bases and 1 base, with 17 bases remaining between them. In germline, CDR1 is MNHNS, CDR2 SASEGT. The CDR3 sequence is 15 residues long. The CDR3 protein is CAILPTGRSNQPQHF. CDR3 DNA sequence: TGTGCCATCTTACCAACAGGGAGGAGCAATCAGCCCCAGCATTTT.

The J gene is TRBJ2-2, the V gene TRBV10-1, with 7 bases matching TRBD2. CDR3 length: 17 residues. CDR1 and CDR2 from the germline V gene are WNHNN and SYGVQD (reference sequence). V gave up 2 bases and J gave up 4 bases; unmatched junction bases: 10. The CDR3 here is CASSEEGLAEGTGELFF. DNA for the CDR3: TGCGCCAGCAGTGAGGAAGGTCTAGCGGAGGGCACCGGGGAGCTGTTTTTT.

The V call is TRBV6-1, the J call TRBJ2-7; no reliable D call. The V end was cut by 6 bases, the J end by 0 bases, with 9 bases between. The CDR3 contains 13 residues. Looked up from germline, CDR1 is MNHNS and CDR2 is SASEGT. CDR3 loop: CASRTILSYEQYF. CDR3 nucleotides: TGTGCCAGCAGAACCATACTCTCCTACGAGCAGTACTTC.

The genes are TRBV5-5 and TRBJ2-1; 8 bases agree with TRBD2. The CDR3 is made up of 12 amino acids. J was trimmed by 6 bases and V by 6 bases; bases with no gene match: 2. CDR1 SGHKS and CDR2 YYEKEE come from the germline V gene (reference sequence). The CDR3 nucleotides are TGTGCCAGCACAGCGGGAGTCAATGAGCAGTTCTTC. Its translation is CASTAGVNEQFF.

The rearrangement joins TRBV13 to TRBJ2-7; 10 nucleotides line up with TRBD1. V dropped 4 bases and J dropped 2; count of bases not matched to a gene: 2. Germline CDR1 and CDR2: PRHDT and FYEKMQ (reference sequence). The CDR3 runs 14 residues. Here the CDR3 reads CASSSGTGAYEQYF. The DNA of the CDR3 is TGTGCCAGCAGCTCGGGGACAGGGGCCTACGAGCAGTACTTC. Full variable domain (remainder filled in from reference TRBV13 and TRBJ2-7): AAGVIQSPRHLIKEKRETATLKCYPIPRHDTVYWYQQGPGQDPQFLISFYEKMQSDKGSIPDRFSAQQFSDYHSELNMSSLELGDSALYFCASSSGTGAYEQYFGPGTRLTVT.

The chain joins TRBV6-1 to TRBJ2-5, with unresolved D. Per the germline V gene, CDR1 is MNHNS and CDR2 is SASEGT. The CDR3 is 16 amino acids. Trimming pared 4 bases from V and 1 base from J, leaving 16 bases between. CDR3 sequence: CASSVGSPLTQETQYF. The CDR3 bases are TGTGCCAGCAGTGTTGGGTCCCCACTGACCCAAGAGACCCAGTACTTC.

The rearrangement links TRBV5-1 to TRBJ2-7; 9 positions match TRBD1. The germline gives CDR1 SGHRS, CDR2 YFSETQ. With 4 bases clipped from V and 2 bases from J, the junction kept 4 bases outside the gene matches. This CDR3 contains 14 residues. The CDR3 reads CASSRDRVPYEQYF. The DNA for the CDR3 is TGCGCCAGCAGCAGGGACAGGGTACCCTACGAGCAGTACTTC.